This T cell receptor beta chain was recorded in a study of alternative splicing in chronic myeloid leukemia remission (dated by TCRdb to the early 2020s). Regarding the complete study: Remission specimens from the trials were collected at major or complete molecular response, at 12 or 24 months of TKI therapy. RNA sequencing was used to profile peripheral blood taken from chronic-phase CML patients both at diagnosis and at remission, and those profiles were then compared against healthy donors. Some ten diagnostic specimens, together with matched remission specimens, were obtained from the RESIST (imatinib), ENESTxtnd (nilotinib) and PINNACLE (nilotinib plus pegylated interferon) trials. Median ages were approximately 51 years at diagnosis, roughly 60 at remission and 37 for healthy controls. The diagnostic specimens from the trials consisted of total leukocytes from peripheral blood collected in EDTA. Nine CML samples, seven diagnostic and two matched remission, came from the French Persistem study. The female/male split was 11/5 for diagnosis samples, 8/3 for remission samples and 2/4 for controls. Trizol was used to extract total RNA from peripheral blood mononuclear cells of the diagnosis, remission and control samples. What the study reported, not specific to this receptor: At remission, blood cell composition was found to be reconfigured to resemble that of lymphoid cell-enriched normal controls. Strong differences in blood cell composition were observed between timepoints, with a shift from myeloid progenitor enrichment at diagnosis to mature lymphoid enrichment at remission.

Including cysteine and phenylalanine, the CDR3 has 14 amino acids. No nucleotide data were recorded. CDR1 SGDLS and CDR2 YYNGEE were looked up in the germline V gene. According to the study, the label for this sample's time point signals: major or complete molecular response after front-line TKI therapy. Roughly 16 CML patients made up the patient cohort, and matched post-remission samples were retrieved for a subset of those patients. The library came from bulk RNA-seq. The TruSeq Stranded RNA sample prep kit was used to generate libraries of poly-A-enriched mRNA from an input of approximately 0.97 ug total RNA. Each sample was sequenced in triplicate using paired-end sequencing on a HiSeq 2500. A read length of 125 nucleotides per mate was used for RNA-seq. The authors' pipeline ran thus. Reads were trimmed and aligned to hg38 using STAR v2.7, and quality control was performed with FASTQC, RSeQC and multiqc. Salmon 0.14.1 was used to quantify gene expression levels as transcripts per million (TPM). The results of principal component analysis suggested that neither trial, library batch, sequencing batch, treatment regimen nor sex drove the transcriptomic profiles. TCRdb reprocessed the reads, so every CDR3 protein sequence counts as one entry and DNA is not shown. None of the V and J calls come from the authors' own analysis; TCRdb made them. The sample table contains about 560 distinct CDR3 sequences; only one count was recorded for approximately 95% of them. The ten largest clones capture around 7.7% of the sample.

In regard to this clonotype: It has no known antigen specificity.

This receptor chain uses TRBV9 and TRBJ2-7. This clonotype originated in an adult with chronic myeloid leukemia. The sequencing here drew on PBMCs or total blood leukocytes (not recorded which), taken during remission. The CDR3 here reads CASSVNSLTYEQYF.